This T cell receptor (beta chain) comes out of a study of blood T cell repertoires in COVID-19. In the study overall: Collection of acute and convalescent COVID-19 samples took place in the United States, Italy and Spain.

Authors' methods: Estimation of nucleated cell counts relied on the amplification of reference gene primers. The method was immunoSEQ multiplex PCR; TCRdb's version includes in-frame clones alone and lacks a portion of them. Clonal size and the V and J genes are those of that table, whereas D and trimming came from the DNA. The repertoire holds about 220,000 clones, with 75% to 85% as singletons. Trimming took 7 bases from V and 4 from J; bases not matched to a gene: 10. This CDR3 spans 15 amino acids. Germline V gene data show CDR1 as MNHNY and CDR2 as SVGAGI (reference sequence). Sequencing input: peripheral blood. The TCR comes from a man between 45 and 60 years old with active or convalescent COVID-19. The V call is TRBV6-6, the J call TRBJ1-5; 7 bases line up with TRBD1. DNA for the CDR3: TGTGCCAGCACCCAGCGACAGGGTGAAAATCAGCCCCAGCATTTT. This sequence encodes CASTQRQGENQPQHF.